The text below deals with one T cell receptor beta chain. This receptor's antigen is unknown. No quality values exist for individual bases; no much larger clone is one base distant. V ends up 3 bases short and J 3 bases short, with an unmatched junction base count of 4. In the germline V gene (reference sequence), CDR1 corresponds to SGHKS and CDR2 to YYEKEE. From the cysteine through the phenylalanine, the CDR3 covers 14 amino acids. Solely the CDR3 DNA is kept, with 42 bases framed from the first base. A second Seattle source provided samples from volunteer blood donors who had recovered from COVID-19. The collaborating institutions used their own protocols to collect whole blood in K2EDTA tubes. For TCRbeta analysis, collaborators shipped samples in one of three forms: frozen whole blood, isolated PBMCs, or DNA extracted from either of those sample types. TCRbeta CDR3 regions were amplified from genomic DNA by means of the immunoSEQ Assay, a bias-controlled multiplex PCR. In the source study's methods: The number of nucleated cells in each sample was estimated from the amplification of reference gene primers within the assay. Sequence reads were collapsed and filtered to measure the absolute abundance of every unique TCRbeta CDR3 rearrangement. For each sample, productive Simpson clonality was calculated as the square root of Simpson's diversity index over productive rearrangements. Drawn from immuneACCESS, this table holds only the in-frame rearrangements with V and J called that TCRdb kept. Clones are partly lost; checked studies trace under half to an unresolved V gene and leave the rest unexplained. D and trimming come from the DNA, and the V and J calls and clone size come from that table. The sample records about 160,000 clones, 70% to 85% of which are singletons. Approximately 1.1% of the sample goes to the ten largest clones.

This sample is drawn from a study of blood T cell repertoires in COVID-19 (dated by TCRdb to 2018 to 2020). Regarding the study in general: The collaborator samples originated in the United States, Italy and Spain and spanned the acute and convalescent phases of COVID-19. The prospective study material was composed of cDNA or gDNA derived from T cells, B-cell-depleted T cells, or PBMCs. The dataset comprised deeply sampled blood TCRbeta repertoires from subjects exposed to, actively infected with, or recovered from COVID-19. A freely available public database, intended as a resource for researchers studying the immune response to SARS-CoV-2, is where the repertoires were released. Samples were obtained from the ongoing ImmuneRACE study (first 160 participants) and from 950 to 1,500 subjects provided by 6 global collaborators. A de-identified subject ID, COVID-19 status, age in years and sex were almost always included in the sample metadata. Where HLA class I and class II types were available, the types were taken from metadata supplied by the sample provider, not from assay-based typing.

Overall study outcomes, separate from this receptor: The amount of clinical and demographic metadata varied by source and participant and was provided uncurated.

The specimen was peripheral blood. This receptor was obtained from a man in his 60s who had recovered from COVID-19. The rearranged chain carries TRBV5-5 and TRBJ1-2, with 8 bases aligning to TRBD1. The CDR3 region: CASSSETGDYGYTF. Here is the DNA: TGTGCCAGCAGCTCCGAGACAGGGGACTATGGCTACACCTTC.